This T cell receptor (beta chain) was found in a study of T-cell memory formation after mild COVID-19. Study-wide context: TCR clustering was largely donor specific.

TCRdb redid the calling of the 5' RACE reads with MiXCR, one entry per CDR3 protein. Found here are under 250,000 distinct CDR3 sequences, just over 15% of them singletons; the top ten hold around 2.2%. This clonotype was seen a few times. Its antigen is still unknown. General observations from the study: Contracting clones localized mainly to CM and EM when CD4+ and mainly to EMRA when CD8+. Proof of SARS-CoV-2 specificity was absent for the second-wave clones that crested on day 37. The appearance of some responding clones in pre-infection memory suggested that cross-reactive memory joined.

The CDR3 sequence is 14 residues long. Trimming removed 3 bases from V and 3 bases from J, with 11 bases in between. This chain uses TRBV12-3 or TRBV12-4 with TRBJ1-1; D gene uncertain. The sample comprised PBMCs or a T cell subset sorted from them (not recorded which). The receptor was isolated from an adult woman who had mild COVID-19 (a few samples of this study predate the infection). Cell type and time point are not known. The CDR3 DNA reads as TGTGCCAGCAGTTTTAGTACATCACACACTGAAGCTTTCTTT. It codes for CASSFSTSHTEAFF.